These T cell receptor beta chains were read from a single sample in a study of blood T cell repertoires in COVID-19. Only in-frame clones appear in the TCRdb table, and some are missing; sequencing was by immunoSEQ multiplex PCR. This sample carries roughly 110,000 clones, 75% to 85% of them seen once, and the ten largest clones take 6.2%. The sample taken for sequencing was peripheral blood. All receptors derive from a man older than 75 with COVID-19, enrolled during active disease. Both conserved end residues are part of each CDR3. A D gene is named only where the DNA matches it firmly. Clone size is stated in some rows and not others, as once, few, many or a class when expanded.

v_call	clone_size	j_call	d_call	cdr3_aa	cdr3_nt
TRBV14	-	TRBJ1-6	TRBD1	CASSQVGTGPSPLHF	TGTGCCAGCAGCCAAGTAGGGACAGGCCCTTCACCCCTCCACTTT
TRBV28	-	TRBJ1-2	-	CASSPPGTFTGLYGYTF	TGTGCCAGCAGTCCACCCGGGACATTCACCGGTCTCTATGGCTACACCTTC
TRBV9	-	TRBJ1-2	TRBD1	CASSSRGLDYGYTF	TGTGCCAGCAGCTCCAGGGGGCTTGACTATGGCTACACCTTC
TRBV30	-	TRBJ1-4	-	CAWSEQGGEKLFF	TGTGCCTGGAGTGAGCAGGGTGGGGAAAAACTGTTTTTT
TRBV6-5	-	TRBJ1-2	-	CASRLGGEGYTF	TGTGCCAGCAGACTGGGCGGGGAGGGCTACACCTTC
TRBV27	-	TRBJ2-5	TRBD2	CASSYRGGSRETQYF	TGTGCCAGCAGTTACCGTGGCGGGAGTCGGGAGACCCAGTACTTC
TRBV5-1	-	TRBJ2-1	TRBD1	CASSLSAGQGDEQFF	TGCGCCAGCAGCTTGTCGGCGGGTCAGGGGGATGAGCAGTTCTTC
TRBV15	few	TRBJ1-3	-	CATSRSRLSGNTIYF	TGTGCCACCAGCAGATCCAGGCTCTCTGGAAACACCATATATTTT
TRBV6-6	few	TRBJ1-1	-	CASRTGNTEAFF	TGTGCCAGCAGGACAGGGAACACTGAAGCTTTCTTT
TRBV29-1	-	TRBJ1-2	TRBD1	CSVETVTGGAGGYTF	TGCAGCGTTGAAACTGTCACAGGGGGCGCAGGAGGCTACACCTTC
TRBV7-2	once	TRBJ2-1	TRBD2	CASSFGLAAGDEQFF	TGTGCCAGCAGCTTCGGACTAGCAGCTGGCGATGAGCAGTTCTTC
TRBV3-1/TRBV3-2	once	TRBJ2-1	TRBD2	CASSQTSGINNEQFF	TGTGCCAGCAGCCAGACTAGCGGGATAAACAATGAGCAGTTCTTC
TRBV5-1	few	TRBJ2-1	TRBD2	CASSLGGLAVVYNEQFF	TGCGCCAGCAGCTTGGGCGGGCTAGCGGTAGTTTACAATGAGCAGTTCTTC
TRBV9	-	TRBJ2-1	TRBD2	CASSPRGTSGSNEQFF	TGTGCCAGCAGCCCACGCGGGACTAGCGGGAGCAATGAGCAGTTCTTC
TRBV4-3	many	TRBJ2-1	-	CASSQDDTGFGRDNEQFF	TGCGCCAGCAGCCAAGATGATACAGGGTTCGGAAGGGACAATGAGCAGTTCTTC
TRBV6-4	-	TRBJ1-2	-	CASSDRRQPYGYTF	TGTGCCAGCAGTGACCGCAGACAGCCCTATGGCTACACCTTC
TRBV9	-	TRBJ1-3	-	CASSVPPTGSGNTIYF	TGTGCCAGCAGCGTACCCCCCACGGGCTCTGGAAACACCATATATTTT
TRBV18	few	TRBJ1-4	-	CASSPGTYEKLFF	TGTGCCAGCTCACCGGGGACATACGAAAAACTGTTTTTT
TRBV10-3	-	TRBJ1-5	-	CAISSGTQNQPQHF	TGTGCCATCAGCTCCGGGACACAAAATCAGCCCCAGCATTTT
TRBV5-1	-	TRBJ1-1	-	CASSRRQEVTEAFF	TGCGCCAGCAGCCGAAGACAGGAGGTCACTGAAGCTTTCTTT
TRBV9	once	TRBJ1-2	-	CASSPNPEGGQNYGYTF	TGTGCCAGCAGCCCGAACCCAGAGGGGGGGCAGAACTATGGCTACACCTTC
TRBV15	-	TRBJ2-7	-	CATSTFGGRKSYEQYF	TGTGCCACCAGCACCTTCGGGGGGCGAAAGTCCTACGAGCAGTACTTC
TRBV4-1	-	TRBJ1-6	TRBD1	CASSHFDRVRSGPYNSPLHF	TGCGCCAGCAGCCACTTCGACAGGGTGCGAAGTGGCCCCTATAATTCACCCCTCCACTTT
TRBV11-3	-	TRBJ2-1	TRBD1	CASSSRTGGTDEQFF	TGTGCCAGCAGCTCCCGGACAGGGGGAACGGATGAGCAGTTCTTC
TRBV10-3	once	TRBJ1-1	TRBD1	CAISEGQENTEAFF	TGTGCCATCAGTGAGGGACAGGAGAACACTGAAGCTTTCTTT
TRBV15	-	TRBJ2-3	-	CATSSTPSADTQYF	TGTGCCACCAGCAGTACGCCCAGCGCAGATACGCAGTATTTT
TRBV18	-	TRBJ2-3	-	CASSPPSAGVDTQYF	TGTGCCAGCTCACCACCCTCGGCCGGGGTAGATACGCAGTATTTT
TRBV11-2	-	TRBJ2-7	TRBD2	CASSRLAGSGEQYF	TGTGCCAGCTCCCGACTAGCGGGATCGGGGGAGCAGTACTTC
TRBV4-1	-	TRBJ2-7	TRBD2	CASSPAGRGRADEQYF	TGCGCCAGCAGCCCCGCCGGGAGGGGGAGGGCCGACGAGCAGTACTTC
TRBV7-9	-	TRBJ1-4	-	CASSTRGGTIPEKLFF	TGTGCCAGCAGCACTAGGGGGGGGACGATCCCTGAAAAACTGTTTTTT
TRBV6-5	-	TRBJ2-1	-	CASSYSLAGTYNEQFF	TGTGCCAGCAGTTACTCTCTCGCGGGAACCTACAATGAGCAGTTCTTC
TRBV10-3	-	TRBJ2-3	-	CAISDQGREGTDTQYF	TGTGCCATCAGTGACCAGGGGCGAGAGGGCACAGATACGCAGTATTTT
TRBV7-3	-	TRBJ2-1	TRBD1	CASSSDRGTYNEQFF	TGTGCCAGCAGCTCCGACAGGGGCACCTACAATGAGCAGTTCTTC
TRBV27	-	TRBJ1-1	TRBD1	CASSPGQVGLGEAFF	TGTGCCAGCAGTCCGGGACAGGTCGGGCTCGGTGAAGCTTTCTTT
TRBV7-3	few	TRBJ2-3	TRBD2	CASSLTPGLAGGTDTQYF	TGTGCCAGCAGCTTAACACCGGGACTAGCGGGAGGTACAGATACGCAGTATTTT
TRBV5-1	once	TRBJ1-6	-	CASSLVGGAESPLHF	TGCGCCAGCAGCTTGGTTGGGGGGGCAGAGTCACCCCTCCACTTT
TRBV11-2	-	TRBJ2-2	TRBD2	CASSLDRLADTGELFF	TGTGCCAGCAGCTTAGATCGTCTAGCGGACACCGGGGAGCTGTTTTTT
TRBV5-4	-	TRBJ1-2	TRBD1	CASSIPGQGYGYTF	TGTGCCAGCAGCATTCCGGGACAGGGCTATGGCTACACCTTC
TRBV10-3	-	TRBJ1-5	-	CAISANERGNQPQHF	TGTGCCATCAGTGCGAATGAGCGGGGCAATCAGCCCCAGCATTTT
TRBV13	-	TRBJ2-2	TRBD2	CASSLGTSGITGELFF	TGTGCCAGCAGCTTAGGGACTAGCGGAATCACCGGGGAGCTGTTTTTT
TRBV29-1	-	TRBJ2-7	TRBD2	CSVRGSGSYEQYF	TGCAGCGTTCGTGGTAGCGGGAGTTACGAGCAGTACTTC
TRBV2	few	TRBJ2-5	TRBD2	CASSVGTSGRALETQYF	TGTGCCAGCAGTGTTGGGACTAGCGGGAGGGCCCTAGAGACCCAGTACTTC
TRBV7-8	-	TRBJ2-3	-	CASSAGVADTQYF	TGTGCCAGCAGCGCAGGGGTAGCAGATACGCAGTATTTT
TRBV11-3	-	TRBJ2-1	-	CASSPQRVSYNEQFF	TGTGCCAGCAGCCCACAGCGGGTATCTTACAATGAGCAGTTCTTC
TRBV7-2	-	TRBJ2-1	-	CASSPDIYSYNEQFF	TGTGCCAGCAGCCCCGACATCTATTCCTACAATGAGCAGTTCTTC
TRBV2	-	TRBJ2-3	TRBD1	CASNRQGGTDTQYF	TGTGCCAGCAACCGACAGGGGGGCACAGATACGCAGTATTTT
TRBV29-1	-	TRBJ2-1	TRBD2	CSVDKREGFGEQFF	TGCAGCGTTGATAAGCGGGAGGGATTCGGTGAGCAGTTCTTC
TRBV30	-	TRBJ1-1	-	CAWILERGITEAFF	TGTGCCTGGATCCTGGAAAGGGGCATAACTGAAGCTTTCTTT
TRBV21-1	-	TRBJ2-7	-	CASSKGRAQKPSGPSGGYEQYF	TGTGCCAGCAGCAAGGGGAGGGCACAGAAGCCTAGCGGACCCTCCGGGGGCTACGAGCAGTACTTC
TRBV28	-	TRBJ2-1	TRBD1	CASSFNQGVVGEQFF	TGTGCCAGCAGTTTCAACCAGGGGGTTGTGGGGGAGCAGTTCTTC
TRBV7-2	-	TRBJ2-7	TRBD2	CASSLGGSEQYF	TGTGCCAGCAGCTTAGGCGGGAGCGAGCAGTACTTC
TRBV28	-	TRBJ2-7	-	CASSPPRWEVSYEQYF	TGTGCCAGCAGTCCACCTAGGTGGGAGGTTTCCTACGAGCAGTACTTC
TRBV7-2	-	TRBJ2-5	-	CASITSGLLNTRKETQYF	TGTGCCAGCATCACATCGGGACTCTTAAATACGAGGAAGGAGACCCAGTACTTC
TRBV6-2/TRBV6-3	-	TRBJ1-1	-	CASSYGYGFTEAFF	TGTGCCAGCAGTTACGGTTACGGGTTCACTGAAGCTTTCTTT
TRBV27	once	TRBJ2-1	TRBD2	CASSYGTSGDEQFF	TGTGCCAGCAGTTACGGGACTAGCGGTGATGAGCAGTTCTTC
TRBV28	-	TRBJ2-7	-	CASSSGDFYEQYF	TGTGCCAGCAGTTCGGGAGATTTCTACGAGCAGTACTTC
TRBV11-2	-	TRBJ1-1	-	CASSLQAGVGNTEAFF	TGTGCCAGCAGCTTGCAGGCGGGGGTTGGGAACACTGAAGCTTTCTTT